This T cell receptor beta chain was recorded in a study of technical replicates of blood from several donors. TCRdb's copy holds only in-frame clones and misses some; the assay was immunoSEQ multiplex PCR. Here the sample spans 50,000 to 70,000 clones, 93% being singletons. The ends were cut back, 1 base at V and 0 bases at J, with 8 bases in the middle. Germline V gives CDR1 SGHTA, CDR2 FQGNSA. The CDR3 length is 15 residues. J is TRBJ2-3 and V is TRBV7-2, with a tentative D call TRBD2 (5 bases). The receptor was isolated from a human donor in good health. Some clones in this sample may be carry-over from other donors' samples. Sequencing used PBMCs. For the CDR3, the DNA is TGTGCCAGCAGCTTAGGGACTCCTAGCACAGATACGCAGTATTTT. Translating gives CASSLGTPSTDTQYF. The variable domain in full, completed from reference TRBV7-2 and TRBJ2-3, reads GAGVSQSPSNKVTEKGKDVELRCDPISGHTALYWYRQSLGQGLEFLIYFQGNSAPDKSGLPSDRFSAERTGGSVSTLTIQRTQQEDSAVYLCASSLGTPSTDTQYFGPGTRLTVL.